These 16 T cell receptor beta chains originate from one sample sequenced in a study of glioma-infiltrating T cells after dendritic cell vaccination listed by TCRdb under 2016. This specimen's time point label, interpreted: after dendritic cell vaccination, including at tumor progression/relapse. Library preparation used the immunoSEQ multiplex PCR assay. TCRdb stores this immuneACCESS table with in-frame sequences only. Part of the clones is absent; in the studies checked, under half of the shortfall reflects unresolved V genes, and no reason is known for the rest. Here the sample has around 60,000 clones; approximately 86% occur a single time. The ten largest account for roughly 10% of the sample. This specimen was blood, taken after dendritic cell vaccination. The source of these receptors is a human donor with glioblastoma.

The chain has TRBV9 and TRBJ1-3; 8 positions agree with TRBD1. V lost 4 bases, J lost 3 bases, and 6 bases stayed unmatched. Germline lookup yields CDR1 SGDLS and CDR2 YYNGEE. CDR3 length equals 15 residues. The CDR3 region has the DNA TGTGCCAGCAGCCCGACAGGGGACTTTGGAAACACCATATATTTT. This codes for CASSPTGDFGNTIYF.

This chain uses TRBV6-5 with TRBJ1-1; the match to TRBD1 covers 7 bases. This CDR3 has 13 amino acids. Germline CDR1 reads MNHEY; CDR2 reads SVGAGI. The trim removed 7 bases at V and 11 bases at J, leaving 13 bases unmatched. The chain's CDR3 is CASKSTQGFIAFF. CDR3 DNA sequence: TGTGCCAGCAAATCAACACAGGGGTTTATTGCTTTCTTT.

The rearrangement links TRBV2 to TRBJ1-1, with D tentatively TRBD1 (5 bases). With 4 bases removed from V and 5 bases from J, the gap between germline ends came to 14 bases. The CDR3 has 14 amino acids. Germline lookup yields CDR1 SNHLY and CDR2 FYNNEI. The CDR3 loop reads CASSGQGVITEAFF. The CDR3, as DNA: TGTGCCAGCAGTGGCCAAGGGGTGATAACTGAAGCTTTCTTT.

The chain links TRBV4-3 to TRBJ1-1; 9 nucleotides match TRBD1. With 4 bases clipped from V and 5 bases from J, the junction kept 5 bases outside the gene matches. Germline CDR1 reads LGHNA; CDR2 reads YSLEER. The CDR3 loop spans 14 amino acids. The CDR3 DNA reads as TGCGCCAGCAGCCTTAGGACAGGGGCGACTGAAGCTTTCTTT. It specifies CASSLRTGATEAFF.

The chain uses TRBV7-9 and TRBJ2-7; no definite D call. This CDR3 has 11 residues. Germline CDR1 is SEHNR and CDR2 is FQNEAQ (reference sequence). Between the trimmed V and J ends, which lost 7 bases and 5 bases, there was a span of 9 bases. In DNA, the CDR3 is TGTGCCAGCACTACGCTCAACGAGCAGTACTTC. It specifies CASTTLNEQYF.

The chain has TRBV7-9 and TRBJ2-2; 8 bases match TRBD1. Trimming at V came to 5 bases and at J to 6 bases, leaving 11 bases not matched to a gene. Germline values: CDR1 SEHNR, CDR2 FQNEAQ (reference sequence). This CDR3 comprises 16 residues. CDR3 protein: CASSHRDRLFAGELFF. Here the CDR3 DNA reads TGTGCCAGCAGCCACCGGGACAGGTTGTTTGCCGGGGAGCTGTTTTTT. Drawing the rest from reference TRBV7-9 and TRBJ2-2, the complete variable domain is DTGVSQNPRHKITKRGQNVTFRCDPISEHNRLYWYRQTLGQGPEFLTYFQNEAQLEKSRLLSDRFSAERPKGSFSTLEIQRTEQGDSAMYLCASSHRDRLFAGELFFGEGSRLTVL.

The chain recombines TRBV18 with TRBJ1-2, with 7 positions matching TRBD1. The junction had 9 bases not matched to a gene; V was cut back by 3 bases and J by 8 bases. The CDR3 sequence is 14 residues long. CDR1 KGHSH and CDR2 LQKENI come from the germline V gene. Written as DNA, the CDR3 is TGTGCCAGCTCACCTCCGGGACAGACTAGGGGCTACACCTTC. This encodes CASSPPGQTRGYTF. Supplemented by reference TRBV18 and TRBJ1-2, the full variable domain reads NAGVMQNPRHLVRRRGQEARLRCSPMKGHSHVYWYRQLPEEGLKFMVYLQKENIIDESGMPKERFSAEFPKEGPSILRIQQVVRGDSAAYFCASSPPGQTRGYTFGSGTRLTVV.

The chain carries TRBV18 and TRBJ1-1, with D possibly being TRBD1 (6 bases). Germline values: CDR1 KGHSH, CDR2 LQKENI. There are 16 residues in the CDR3. V was trimmed by 4 bases and J by 2 bases, leaving 17 bases between them. The CDR3 reads CASSLREQGANTEAFF. The CDR3 nucleotides are TGTGCCAGCTCACTACGTGAACAGGGCGCTAACACTGAAGCTTTCTTT.

This chain uses TRBV4-1 with TRBJ1-2; the match to TRBD1 covers 9 bases. Germline-derived CDR1 and CDR2 are MGHRA and YSYEKL. The ends lost 3 bases at V and 4 bases at J; junction bases unmatched: 6. The CDR3 totals 15 residues. The CDR3: CASSQDHRGLYGYTF. For the CDR3, the DNA is TGCGCCAGCAGCCAGGACCACAGGGGGCTCTATGGCTACACCTTC.

A single count supports this clone. The chain is built from TRBV11-2 and TRBJ1-2, with TRBD1 matching over 7 bases. The germline CDR1 and CDR2 sequences are SGHAT and FQNNGV. The CDR3 length is 14 residues. With 6 bases clipped from V and 4 bases from J, the junction kept 8 bases outside the gene matches. CDR3 DNA: TGTGCCAGCAGACGAACAGGGGTAGGCTATGGCTACACCTTC. Translation gives CASRRTGVGYGYTF. The variable domain in full, completed from reference TRBV11-2 and TRBJ1-2, reads EAGVAQSPRYKIIEKRQSVAFWCNPISGHATLYWYQQILGQGPKLLIQFQNNGVVDDSQLPKDRFSAERLKGVDSTLKIQPAKLEDSAVYLCASRRTGVGYGYTFGSGTRLTVV.

This clone showed up just once. V usage is TRBV14 and J usage is TRBJ1-4; D unclear. V was shortened by 0 bases and J by 6 bases, with 11 bases between the two germline ends. The CDR3 is 15 residues long. From germline, CDR1 is SGHDN and CDR2 FVKESK. In DNA form, the CDR3 reads TGTGCCAGCAGCCAAGACACGAGAATTCATGAAAAACTGTTTTTT. Translating it yields CASSQDTRIHEKLFF.

This rearrangement joins TRBV19 to TRBJ2-2, with 7 bases matching TRBD1. After removal of 10 bases from V and 5 bases from J, the junction contained 10 bases not matched to a gene. This CDR3 region has 14 residues. The germline CDR1 and CDR2 sequences are LNHDA and SQIVND (reference sequence). CDR3 amino acids: CATALGTVTGELFF. DNA of the CDR3: TGTGCCACCGCTCTAGGGACAGTTACCGGGGAGCTGTTTTTT.

The chain links TRBV7-9 to TRBJ2-1, with 8 positions matching TRBD2. The CDR3 has 15 residues. Germline V gives CDR1 SEHNR, CDR2 FQNEAQ (reference sequence). The ends lost 4 bases at V and 5 bases at J; junction bases unmatched: 7. CDR3 sequence reads: CASSWTGLANNEQFF. DNA for the CDR3: TGTGCCAGCAGCTGGACCGGACTAGCTAACAATGAGCAGTTCTTC.

CDR3 in DNA: TGTGCCAGCAGCCAAGGACTAGCGGGATTGTACGAGCAGTACTTC. Protein: CASSQGLAGLYEQYF. This chain connects TRBV4-2 to TRBJ2-7; 11 bases agree with TRBD2. CDR3 size: 15 residues. Germline V gene data show CDR1 as LGHNA and CDR2 as YNFKEQ. The J segment lost 4 bases and the V segment lost 1 base, leaving 3 bases of the junction unmatched.

The chain uses TRBV2 and TRBJ2-6; TRBD1 matches 10 bases. Per the germline V gene, CDR1 is SNHLY and CDR2 is FYNNEI. V trimming: 5 bases; J trimming: 1 base; junction bases outside the gene matches: 5. The CDR3 consists of 17 residues. CDR3 amino acids: CASSPGQGRSGANVLTF. Here the CDR3 DNA reads TGTGCCAGCAGTCCGGGACAGGGGCGTTCTGGGGCCAACGTCCTGACTTTC. The entire variable domain, with the rest obtained from reference TRBV2 and TRBJ2-6, is as follows: EPEVTQTPSHQVTQMGQEVILRCVPISNHLYFYWYRQILGQKVEFLVSFYNNEISEKSEIFDDQFSVERPDGSNFTLKIRSTKLEDSAMYFCASSPGQGRSGANVLTFGAGSRLTVL.

The V and J genes are TRBV5-5 and TRBJ2-7; 7 bases match TRBD1. The germline V gene has CDR1 SGHKS and CDR2 YYEKEE (reference sequence). Trimming at V came to 5 bases and at J to 0 bases, leaving 8 bases not matched to a gene. There are 15 residues in the CDR3. The CDR3 reads CASRAPGQSSYEQYF. The CDR3 nucleotides are TGTGCCAGCAGGGCGCCGGGACAGAGCTCCTACGAGCAGTACTTC.